This T cell receptor (beta chain) was recovered during a study of T cells in Graves' hyperthyroidism and ophthalmopathy. Trimming cost V 7 bases and J 5 bases, with 17 bases left between them. The germline V gene has CDR1 SNHLY and CDR2 FYNNEI. The CDR3 has 14 amino acids. Amplified regions were TCR beta CDR3 sequences from RNA transcripts. Using the HTBI primer set, a first-round RT-PCR was run on the TCR CDR3. Using its own MiXCR run on the multiplex PCR reads, TCRdb lists one record per CDR3 protein. The sample has 300,000 to 350,000 distinct CDR3 sequences, approximately 18% seen once. Points from the study as a whole: Clonotypes that were expanded in thyroid above 0.001 mostly appeared in blood too. Patients with ophthalmopathy were separated from those with stable hyperthyroidism by a 13 V-J model.

On the basis of clinical symptoms, serum thyroxine and TRAb, thyroid ultrasound and orbital computed tomography, diagnoses were made. This clonotype was observed a handful of times. The antigen is not known. Sequenced sample: blood. The gene calls are TRBV2 and TRBJ2-5; tentative D call: TRBD2 (6 bases). The clonotype comes from a woman between 50 and 59 years old with Graves' hyperthyroidism. The CDR3 region has the DNA TGTGCCAGCACTCGAGGCTCCGGAGGGGAGACCCAGTACTTC. This codes for CASTRGSGGETQYF.